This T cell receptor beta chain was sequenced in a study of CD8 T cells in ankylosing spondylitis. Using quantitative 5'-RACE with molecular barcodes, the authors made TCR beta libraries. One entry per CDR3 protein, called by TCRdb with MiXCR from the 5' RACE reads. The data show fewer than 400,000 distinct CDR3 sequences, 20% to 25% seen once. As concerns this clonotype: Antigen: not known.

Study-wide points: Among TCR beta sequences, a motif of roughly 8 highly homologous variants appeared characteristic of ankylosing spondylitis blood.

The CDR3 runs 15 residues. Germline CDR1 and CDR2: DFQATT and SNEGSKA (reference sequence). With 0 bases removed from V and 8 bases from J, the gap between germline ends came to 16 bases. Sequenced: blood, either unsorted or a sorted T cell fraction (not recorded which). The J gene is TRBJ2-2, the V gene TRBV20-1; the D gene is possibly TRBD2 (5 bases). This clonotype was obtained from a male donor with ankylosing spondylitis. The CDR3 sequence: CSARDPERPRGELFF. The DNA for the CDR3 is TGCAGTGCTAGAGATCCCGAGCGGCCCCGGGGGGAGCTGTTTTTT.